This passage covers 2 T cell receptor beta chains from one sample sequenced in a study of blood T cell repertoires in COVID-19 (dated by TCRdb to about 2020). Libraries were made using the immunoSEQ multiplex PCR assay. In TCRdb, the immuneACCESS table is reduced to in-frame sequences with V and J assigned. These tables do not hold every clone; where another copy was compared, an unresolved V gene accounts for under half, and the others remain unexplained. Present in this sample are about 67,000 clones, 60% to 80% of which were seen just once. The ten top clones hold 5.5% to 7% of the sample. The sequenced sample was peripheral blood. The receptors stem from a woman aged 55-70 years with acute or convalescent COVID-19.

The rearrangement joins TRBV7-3 to TRBJ2-5, with a tentative D call TRBD2 (6 bases). This CDR3 region has 14 residues. Germline V gene lookup returns CDR1 SGHTA and CDR2 FQGTGA. Trimming removed 4 bases at V and 1 base at J, with 10 bases between. The CDR3 DNA is TGTGCCAGCAGCTCCCCCGGGAGCCAAGAGACCCAGTACTTC. It yields the protein CASSSPGSQETQYF.

The gene calls are TRBV6-5 and TRBJ1-1; unclear D gene. Germline V gene sequence: CDR1 MNHEY, CDR2 SVGAGI. This CDR3 region has 12 residues. Trimming removed 6 bases from V and 2 bases from J, with 7 bases in between. CDR3 residues: CASRRGNTEAFF. The CDR3 DNA reads TGTGCCAGCAGACGGGGTAACACTGAAGCTTTCTTT.